The clone carrying this T cell receptor beta chain was counted many times. Antigen specificity is unknown. TCR beta CDR3 region amplification was performed from RNA transcripts. RT-PCR in the first round (using the HTBI primer set) targeted the TCR CDR3. TCRdb reprocessed the multiplex PCR reads via MiXCR and lists one record per CDR3 protein. The table has more than 100,000 distinct CDR3 sequences, around 50% seen once; the top ten hold approximately 25%. This specimen belongs to a study of T cells in Graves' hyperthyroidism and ophthalmopathy. Overall study context: Blood from the periphery was taken at initial diagnosis, before any treatment.

Not enrolled were patients with uncontrolled infection, other autoimmune disease, pregnancy or lactation. Under 12 ml fresh peripheral blood yielded the PBMCs. Study observations and caveats: In the blood, most expanded thyroid clonotypes above 0.001 appeared as well.

Trimming left V 5 bases short and J 6 bases short, with 10 bases between. The CDR3 spans 12 residues. The germline V gene has CDR1 MNHNY and CDR2 SVGAGI (reference sequence). The V gene is TRBV6-6, the J gene TRBJ1-1; D unresolved. Material for sequencing was blood. The receptor's source is a man between 40 and 49 years old with Graves' hyperthyroidism. The CDR3 loop is CASSLVRAEAFF. The CDR3 DNA reads TGTGCCAGCAGTCTGGTAAGGGCTGAAGCTTTCTTT.